This entry concerns a single T cell receptor beta chain. The sample is drawn from a study of blood T cell repertoires in COVID-19. Turning to the study itself: PBMCs, B-cell-depleted T cells, or T cells were the source of the cDNA or gDNA that made up the material.

With V trimmed by 9 bases and J by 7 bases, 8 bases remained unmatched. This CDR3 has 12 amino acids. Germline V CDR1 and CDR2: KGHDR, SFDVKD. Per the study methods: The authors estimated nucleated cell counts from reference gene primer amplification. Method: immunoSEQ multiplex PCR; TCRdb's copy keeps in-frame clones and lacks some. Clone size and the V and J calls come from that table; the DNA yielded D and trimming. The sample includes some 250,000 clones, 80% to 90% seen only once; the top ten take 1.9%. Participants' own reports of clinical history determined their cohort assignment. The sequenced material came from PBMCs or T cells enriched from blood (not recorded which). The TCR comes from a woman aged 50 to 60 who had recovered from COVID-19. The chain joins TRBV24-1 to TRBJ2-7, with 7 bases aligning to TRBD2. The CDR3 is CATLLSAGEQYF. In nucleotides, the CDR3 is TGTGCCACCCTCCTATCAGCGGGAGAGCAGTACTTC.